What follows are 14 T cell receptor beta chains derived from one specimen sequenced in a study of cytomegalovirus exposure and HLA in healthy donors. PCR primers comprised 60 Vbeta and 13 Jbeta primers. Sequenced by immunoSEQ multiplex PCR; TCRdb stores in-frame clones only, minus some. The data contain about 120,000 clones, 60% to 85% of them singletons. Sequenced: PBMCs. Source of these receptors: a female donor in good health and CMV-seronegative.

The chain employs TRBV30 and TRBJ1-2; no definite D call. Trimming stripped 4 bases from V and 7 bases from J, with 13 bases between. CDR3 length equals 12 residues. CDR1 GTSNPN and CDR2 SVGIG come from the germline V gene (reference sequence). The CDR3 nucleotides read TGTGCCTGGAACCAGGCCCTTGGTGGCTACACCTTC. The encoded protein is CAWNQALGGYTF.

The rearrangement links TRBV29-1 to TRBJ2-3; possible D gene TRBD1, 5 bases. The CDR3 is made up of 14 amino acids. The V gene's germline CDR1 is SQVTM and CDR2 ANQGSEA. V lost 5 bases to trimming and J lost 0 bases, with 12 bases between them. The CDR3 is CSVIGETSTDTQYF. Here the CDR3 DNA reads TGCAGCGTTATAGGGGAAACTAGCACAGATACGCAGTATTTT.

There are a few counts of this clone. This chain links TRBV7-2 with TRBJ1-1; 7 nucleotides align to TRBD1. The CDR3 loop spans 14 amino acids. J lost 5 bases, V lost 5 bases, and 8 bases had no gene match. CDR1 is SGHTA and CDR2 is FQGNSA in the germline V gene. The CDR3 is CASSQIDRATEAFF. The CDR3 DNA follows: TGTGCCAGCAGCCAAATCGACAGGGCTACTGAAGCTTTCTTT.

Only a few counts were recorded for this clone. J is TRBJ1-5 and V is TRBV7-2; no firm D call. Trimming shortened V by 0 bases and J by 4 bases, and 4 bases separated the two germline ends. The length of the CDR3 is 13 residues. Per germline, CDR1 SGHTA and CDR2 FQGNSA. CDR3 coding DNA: TGTGCCAGCAGCTTAGCGAGAAATCAGCCCCAGCATTTT. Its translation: CASSLARNQPQHF.

The CDR3 loop reads CASNTQGAGDTQYF. As DNA, the CDR3 is TGTGCCAGCAATACCCAGGGGGCAGGAGATACGCAGTATTTT. The chain uses TRBV2 and TRBJ2-3; 8 bases agree with TRBD1. The V and J ends lost 7 bases and 5 bases, in that order; junction bases with no gene match: 8. Germline V gene data show CDR1 as SNHLY and CDR2 as FYNNEI. CDR3 length: 14 amino acids.

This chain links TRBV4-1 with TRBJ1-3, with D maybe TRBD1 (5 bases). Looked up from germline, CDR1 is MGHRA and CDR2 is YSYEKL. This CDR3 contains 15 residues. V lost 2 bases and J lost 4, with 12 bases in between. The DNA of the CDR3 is TGCGCCAGCAGCCAAATAGGACAAAAAGGAAACACCATATATTTT. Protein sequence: CASSQIGQKGNTIYF.

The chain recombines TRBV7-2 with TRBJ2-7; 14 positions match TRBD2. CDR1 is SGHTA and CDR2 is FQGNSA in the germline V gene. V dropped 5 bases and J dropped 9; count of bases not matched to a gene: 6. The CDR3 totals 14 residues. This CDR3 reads CASSPGLAGVGQYF. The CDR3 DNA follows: TGTGCCAGCAGCCCGGGACTAGCGGGGGTAGGGCAGTACTTC.

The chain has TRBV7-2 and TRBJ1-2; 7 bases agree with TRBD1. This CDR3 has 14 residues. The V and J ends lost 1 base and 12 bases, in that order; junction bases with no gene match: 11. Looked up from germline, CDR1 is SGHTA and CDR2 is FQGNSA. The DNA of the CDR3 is TGTGCCAGCAGCTTAGGACAGGGTTATTTTTTGGACACCTTC. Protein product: CASSLGQGYFLDTF.

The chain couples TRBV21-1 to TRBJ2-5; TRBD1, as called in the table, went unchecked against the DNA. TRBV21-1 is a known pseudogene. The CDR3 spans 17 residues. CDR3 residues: CASSTLTGQSTKETQYF. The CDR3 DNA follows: TGTGCCAGCAGCACGCTTACGGGACAGAGCACCAAAGAGACCCAGTACTTC.

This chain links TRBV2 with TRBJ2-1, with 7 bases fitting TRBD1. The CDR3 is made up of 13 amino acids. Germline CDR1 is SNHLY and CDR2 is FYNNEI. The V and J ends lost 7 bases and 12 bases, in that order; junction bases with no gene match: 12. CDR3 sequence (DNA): TGTGCCAGCAAAACAGGGGACACCGGCTGGCAGTTCTTC. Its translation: CASKTGDTGWQFF.

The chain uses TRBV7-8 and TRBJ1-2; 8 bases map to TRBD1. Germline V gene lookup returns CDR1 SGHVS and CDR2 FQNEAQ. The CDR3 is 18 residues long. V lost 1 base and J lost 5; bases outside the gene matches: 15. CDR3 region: CASSLGVLGQAPFYGYTF. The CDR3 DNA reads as TGTGCCAGCAGCTTAGGGGTTTTGGGACAGGCGCCTTTTTATGGCTACACCTTC. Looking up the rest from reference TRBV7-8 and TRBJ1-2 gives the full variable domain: GAGVSQSPRYKVAKRGQDVALRCDPISGHVSLFWYQQALGQGPEFLTYFQNEAQLDKSGLPSDRFFAERPEGSVSTLKIQRTQQEDSAVYLCASSLGVLGQAPFYGYTFGSGTRLTVV.

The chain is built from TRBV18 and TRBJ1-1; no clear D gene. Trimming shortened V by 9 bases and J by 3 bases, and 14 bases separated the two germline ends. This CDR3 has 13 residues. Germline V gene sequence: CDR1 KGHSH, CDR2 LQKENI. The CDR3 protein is CASSRGADTEAFF. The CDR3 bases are TGTGCCAGTTCGCGGGGTGCCGACACTGAAGCTTTCTTT.

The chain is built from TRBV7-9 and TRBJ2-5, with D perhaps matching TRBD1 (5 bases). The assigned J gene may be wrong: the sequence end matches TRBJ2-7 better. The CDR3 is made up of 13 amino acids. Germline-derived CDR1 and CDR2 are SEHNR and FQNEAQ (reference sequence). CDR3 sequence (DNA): TGTGCCACCAAGCAGGGCCAGACCTACGAGCAGTACTTC. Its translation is CATKQGQTYEQYF.

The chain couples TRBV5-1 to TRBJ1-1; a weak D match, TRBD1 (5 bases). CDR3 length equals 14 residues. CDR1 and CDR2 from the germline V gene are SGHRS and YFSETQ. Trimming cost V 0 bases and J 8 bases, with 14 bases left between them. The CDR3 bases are TGCGCCAGCAGCTTGGACAGGAGAGACGCGGAAGCTTTCTTT. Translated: CASSLDRRDAEAFF. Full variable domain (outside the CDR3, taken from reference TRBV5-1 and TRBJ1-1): KAGVTQTPRYLIKTRGQQVTLSCSPISGHRSVSWYQQTPGQGLQFLFEYFSETQRNKGNFPGRFSGRQFSNSRSEMNVSTLELGDSALYLCASSLDRRDAEAFFGQGTRLTVV.